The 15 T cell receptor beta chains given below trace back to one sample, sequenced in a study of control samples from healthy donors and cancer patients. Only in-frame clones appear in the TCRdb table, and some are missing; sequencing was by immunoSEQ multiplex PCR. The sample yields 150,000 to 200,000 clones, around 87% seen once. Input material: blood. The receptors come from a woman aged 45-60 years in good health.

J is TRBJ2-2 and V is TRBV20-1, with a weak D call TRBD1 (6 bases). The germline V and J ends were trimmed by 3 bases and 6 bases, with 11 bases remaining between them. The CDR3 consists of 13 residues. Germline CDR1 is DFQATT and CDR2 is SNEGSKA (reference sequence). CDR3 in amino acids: CSASEWTAGELFF. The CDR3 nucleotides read TGCAGTGCTAGTGAGTGGACAGCCGGGGAGCTGTTTTTT.

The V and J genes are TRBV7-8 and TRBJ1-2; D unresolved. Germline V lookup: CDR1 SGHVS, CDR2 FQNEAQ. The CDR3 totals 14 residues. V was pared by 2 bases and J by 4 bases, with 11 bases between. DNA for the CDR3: TGTGCCAGCAGCTTATCAGAAGAAGGCTATGGCTACACCTTC. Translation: CASSLSEEGYGYTF.

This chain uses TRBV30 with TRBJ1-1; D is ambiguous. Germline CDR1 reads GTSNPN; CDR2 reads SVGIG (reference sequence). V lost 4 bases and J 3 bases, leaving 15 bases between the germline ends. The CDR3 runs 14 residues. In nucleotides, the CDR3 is TGTGCCTGGACTCTTTTCGGCAGCTACACTGAAGCTTTCTTT. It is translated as CAWTLFGSYTEAFF. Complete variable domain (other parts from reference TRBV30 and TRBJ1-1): SQTIHQWPATLVQPVGSPLSLECTVEGTSNPNLYWYRQAAGRGLQLLFYSVGIGQISSEVPQNLSASRPQDRQFILSSKKLLLSDSGFYLCAWTLFGSYTEAFFGQGTRLTVV.

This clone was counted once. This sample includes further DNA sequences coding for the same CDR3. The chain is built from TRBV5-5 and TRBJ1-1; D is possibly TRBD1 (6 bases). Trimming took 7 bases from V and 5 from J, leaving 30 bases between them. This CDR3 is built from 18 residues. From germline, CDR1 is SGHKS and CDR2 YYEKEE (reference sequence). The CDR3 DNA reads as TGTGCCAGCGGGGGCGGGGGGCCGGCACAGGGACGTTTTACTGAAGCTTTCTTT. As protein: CASGGGGPAQGRFTEAFF.

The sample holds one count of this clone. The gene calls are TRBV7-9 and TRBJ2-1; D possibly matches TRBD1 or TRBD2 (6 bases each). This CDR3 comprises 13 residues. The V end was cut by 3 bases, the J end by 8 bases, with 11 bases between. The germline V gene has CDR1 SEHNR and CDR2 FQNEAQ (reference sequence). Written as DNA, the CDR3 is TGTGCCAGCAGCTTGTGGGGGGCCGATGAGCAGTTCTTC. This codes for CASSLWGADEQFF.

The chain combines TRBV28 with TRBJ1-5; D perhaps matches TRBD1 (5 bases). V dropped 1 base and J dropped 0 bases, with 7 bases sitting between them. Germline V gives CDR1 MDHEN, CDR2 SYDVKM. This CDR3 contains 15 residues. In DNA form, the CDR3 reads TGTGCCAGCAGTTTATCAGGGTATAGCAATCAGCCCCAGCATTTT. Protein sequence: CASSLSGYSNQPQHF.

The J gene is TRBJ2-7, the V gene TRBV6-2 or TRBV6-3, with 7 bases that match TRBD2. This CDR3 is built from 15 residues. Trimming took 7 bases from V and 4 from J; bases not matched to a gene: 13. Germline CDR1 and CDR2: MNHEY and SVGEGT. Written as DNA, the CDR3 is TGTGCCAGCATTTCCTCGGGAGGCAGACAATACGAGCAGTACTTC. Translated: CASISSGGRQYEQYF.

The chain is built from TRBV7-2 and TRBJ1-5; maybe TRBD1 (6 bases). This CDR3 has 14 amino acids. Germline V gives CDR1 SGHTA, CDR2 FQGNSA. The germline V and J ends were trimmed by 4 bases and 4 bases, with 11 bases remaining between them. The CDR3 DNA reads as TGTGCCAGCAGCTACACAGGGATAAATCAGCCCCAGCATTTT. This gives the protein CASSYTGINQPQHF. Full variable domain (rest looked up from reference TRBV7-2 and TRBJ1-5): GAGVSQSPSNKVTEKGKDVELRCDPISGHTALYWYRQSLGQGLEFLIYFQGNSAPDKSGLPSDRFSAERTGGSVSTLTIQRTQQEDSAVYLCASSYTGINQPQHFGDGTRLSIL.

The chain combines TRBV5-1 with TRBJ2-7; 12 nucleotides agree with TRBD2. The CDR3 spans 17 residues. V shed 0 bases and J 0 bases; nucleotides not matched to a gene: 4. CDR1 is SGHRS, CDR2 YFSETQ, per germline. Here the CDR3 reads CASSLGTSGRSSYEQYF. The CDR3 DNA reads TGCGCCAGCAGCTTGGGTACTAGCGGGAGGAGCTCCTACGAGCAGTACTTC.

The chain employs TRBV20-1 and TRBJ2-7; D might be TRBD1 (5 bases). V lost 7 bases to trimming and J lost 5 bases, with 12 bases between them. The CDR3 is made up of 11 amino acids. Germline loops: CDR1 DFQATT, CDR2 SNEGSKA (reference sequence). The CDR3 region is CSGRQGDEQYF. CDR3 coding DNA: TGCAGTGGCAGGCAGGGTGACGAGCAGTACTTC.

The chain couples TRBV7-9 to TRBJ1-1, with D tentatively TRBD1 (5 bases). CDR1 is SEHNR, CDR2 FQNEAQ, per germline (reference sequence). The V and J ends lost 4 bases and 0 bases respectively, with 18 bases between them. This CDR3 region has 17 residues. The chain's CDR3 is CASSSLGTGFMNTEAFF. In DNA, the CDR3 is TGTGCCAGCAGCTCACTTGGGACGGGCTTCATGAACACTGAAGCTTTCTTT.

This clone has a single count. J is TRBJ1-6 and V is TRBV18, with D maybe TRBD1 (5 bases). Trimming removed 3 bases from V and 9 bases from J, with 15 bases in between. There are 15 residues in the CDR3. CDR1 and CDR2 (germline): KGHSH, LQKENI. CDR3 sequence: CASSPGTPAGSPLHF. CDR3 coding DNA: TGTGCCAGCTCACCCGGGACGCCCGCGGGTTCACCCCTCCACTTT.

The CDR3 spells CASSPRGLGGSEAFF. CDR3 sequence (DNA): TGTGCCAGCAGCCCAAGGGGGCTTGGGGGGTCTGAAGCTTTCTTT. The chain recombines TRBV6-5 with TRBJ1-1, with TRBD1 matching 7 bases. The CDR3 totals 15 residues. CDR1 is MNHEY and CDR2 is SVGAGI in the germline V gene. J was trimmed by 6 bases and V by 6 bases; bases with no gene match: 13.

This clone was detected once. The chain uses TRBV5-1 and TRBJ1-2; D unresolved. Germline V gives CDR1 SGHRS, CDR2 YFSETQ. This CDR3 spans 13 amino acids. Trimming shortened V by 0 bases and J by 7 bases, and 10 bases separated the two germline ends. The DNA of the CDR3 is TGCGCCAGCAGCTTGGGTTCCCTGTCTGGCTACACCTTC. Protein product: CASSLGSLSGYTF.

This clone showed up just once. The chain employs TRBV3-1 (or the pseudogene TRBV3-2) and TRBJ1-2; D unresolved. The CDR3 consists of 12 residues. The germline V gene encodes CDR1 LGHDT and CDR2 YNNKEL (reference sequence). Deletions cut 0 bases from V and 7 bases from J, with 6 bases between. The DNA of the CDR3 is TGTGCCAGCAGCCAAGAAAGGATTGGCTACACCTTC. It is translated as CASSQERIGYTF.